This section outlines one T cell receptor beta chain sequence together with its context. Its specificity is unknown. The study ran its PCR with 60 Vbeta and 13 Jbeta primers. Data came from immunoSEQ multiplex PCR; TCRdb stores just in-frame clones and leaves some out. The table shows some 130,000 clones, with around 70% occurring only once. This entry comes from a study of cytomegalovirus exposure and HLA in healthy donors. About the research overall: Membership in the Caucasian-associated ancestry cluster was found for about four fifths of a few hundred genotyped donors. General study points: The number of N-insertions in an Asian-associated ancestry cluster was reportedly below the 666-donor mean in a later analysis.

This CDR3 region has 15 residues. Germline lookup yields CDR1 MNHNS and CDR2 SASEGT. Trimming took 0 bases from V and 2 from J; bases not matched to a gene: 0. Sequencing was performed on PBMCs. This receptor was obtained from a male donor in good health and CMV-seronegative. The chain employs TRBV6-1 and TRBJ2-5; 10 nucleotides line up with TRBD2. For the CDR3, the DNA is TGTGCCAGCAGTGAAGCTAGCGGGGGGCAAGAGACCCAGTACTTC. Its protein is CASSEASGGQETQYF.